Listed below are T cell receptor beta chains from one sample, sequenced in a study of glioma-infiltrating T cells. TCRdb re-derived calls from the multiplex PCR reads in MiXCR, one entry per CDR3 protein. The profile shows about 210,000 distinct CDR3 sequences, approximately 30% of them singletons. The sequencing input was glioma tissue, nonneoplastic brain tissue, or PBMCs (not recorded which). The receptors here all came from a human donor with low-grade glioma or glioblastoma, undergoing nonglioma brain surgery, or in good health (not recorded which). The CDR3 runs from the conserved cysteine through the conserved F or W. D genes are given only for firm matches. The size field is filled for only some rows; it gives once, few, many or a size class.

v_gene	abundance	j_gene	d_gene	CDR3nt	CDR3aa
TRBV5-4	few	TRBJ2-2	TRBD2	TGTGCCAGCAGCTTCTTTCGCGGGAGTAACACCGGGGAGCTGTTTTTT	CASSFFRGSNTGELFF
TRBV3-1	few	TRBJ2-3	TRBD1	TGTGCCAGCAGCCAAGTTAGCGGGACAGGGGTGGATACGCAGTATTTT	CASSQVSGTGVDTQYF
TRBV5-4	many	TRBJ1-5	TRBD1	TGTGCCAGCAGCCCCGGGACAGAGGATAATCAGCCCCAGCATTTT	CASSPGTEDNQPQHF
TRBV7-9	NA	TRBJ2-3	NA	TGTGCCAGCAGCTTAGGACTTTCCGGGACCCCTAGCACAGATACGCAGTATTTT	CASSLGLSGTPSTDTQYF
TRBV27	many	TRBJ2-7	NA	TGTGCCAGCAGTTTCAAGTCCCAGTCCTACGAGCAGTACTTC	CASSFKSQSYEQYF
TRBV6-2/TRBV6-3	many	TRBJ2-7	TRBD2	TGTGCCAGCAGTCGTAGCGGGAGCACCTACGAGCAGTACTTC	CASSRSGSTYEQYF
TRBV19	NA	TRBJ1-5	NA	TGTGCCAGTAGTATAATGGGGTATAGCAATCAGCCCCAGCCTTTT	CASSIMGYSNQPQPF
TRBV6-2/TRBV6-3	many	TRBJ2-7	TRBD2	TGTGCCAGCAGTTCGCGGCCGCTAGCGGGAGGCGAGCAGTACTTC	CASSSRPLAGGEQYF
TRBV27	many	TRBJ1-1	NA	TGTGCCAGCAGTTTACGGGGGGCTAATAACATGAACACTGAAGCTTTCTTT	CASSLRGANNMNTEAFF
TRBV6-1	many	TRBJ1-3	TRBD1	TGTGCCAGCAGGAGCGGACAGGGGGCGGCAGGAAACACCATATATTTT	CASRSGQGAAGNTIYF
TRBV19	once	TRBJ2-5	NA	TGTGCCAGTAGTATACCCAGACGGGAGAGAAATCAAGGGTGCCAAGAGACCCAGTACTTC	CASSIPRRERNQGCQETQYF
TRBV19	NA	TRBJ1-5	NA	TGTGGCAGTAGTATAGTAGGTGAGACCAATCAGCCCCAGCATTTT	CGSSIVGETNQPQHF
TRBV7-9	many	TRBJ2-1	NA	TGTGCCAGCAGCTTAACGCAGGCGGGATCCTACAATGAGCAGTTCTTC	CASSLTQAGSYNEQFF
TRBV14	many	TRBJ2-7	NA	TGTGCCAGCAGCCAAGGCCCTAGTAGGGAGCAGTACTTC	CASSQGPSREQYF
TRBV28	many	TRBJ2-4	NA	TGTGCCAGCATTCCCCAGGGGCTTGGTAACATTCAGTACTTC	CASIPQGLGNIQYF
TRBV5-1	NA	TRBJ2-7	TRBD2	TGCGCCAGCAGCCCGCAAGCGGGAGGTATCCCCTACGAGCAGTACTTC	CASSPQAGGIPYEQYF
TRBV29-1	NA	TRBJ1-1	NA	TGCAGCGTTGAAGATATGGGGCGGCAGGCTTTCTTT	CSVEDMGRQAFF
TRBV7-9	many	TRBJ1-1	NA	TGTGCCAGCAGCTTAGAGGCTACTGAAGCTTTCTTT	CASSLEATEAFF
TRBV4-1	many	TRBJ2-1	NA	TGCGCCAGCAGCCAACCGTTGACGCTCAATCAGTTCTTC	CASSQPLTLNQFF
TRBV2	many	TRBJ2-7	TRBD1	TGTGCCAGCAGTGAAAGGACAGGGAATTACGAGCAGTACTTC	CASSERTGNYEQYF
TRBV6-6	NA	TRBJ2-5	TRBD2	TGTGCCAGCAGTTACCGACTAGCGGGATCCCAAGAGACCCAGTACTTC	CASSYRLAGSQETQYF
TRBV7-9	many	TRBJ1-2	NA	TGTGCCAGCAGCTTAGGTCTTACAGGATCTAACTATGGCTACACCTTC	CASSLGLTGSNYGYTF
TRBV4-2	NA	TRBJ2-5	TRBD2	TGTGCCAGCCGACTAGCGGGAGGTCGGGGAGAGACCCAGTACTTC	CASRLAGGRGETQYF
TRBV6-1	many	TRBJ2-7	TRBD1	TGTGCCAGCAGGCTCGGACAGGGGACGGGGGAGCAGTACTTC	CASRLGQGTGEQYF
TRBV27	many	TRBJ1-2	NA	TGTGCCAGCAGTTTATCCTCCGGGGGTGGAGGCTACACCTTC	CASSLSSGGGGYTF
TRBV7-9	many	TRBJ1-6	NA	TGTGCCAGCAGCCCCCTGACCGAAGAGGGTTCACCCCTCCACTTT	CASSPLTEEGSPLHF
TRBV28	NA	TRBJ2-3	TRBD2	TGCGCCAGCAGCCAAGCCGGACTAGTTAGCCACCCAGATACGCAGTATTTT	CASSQAGLVSHPDTQYF
TRBV29-1	medium-sized	TRBJ2-7	NA	TGCAGCGTTACGGAGCTAGACCTCTACGAGCAGTACTTC	CSVTELDLYEQYF
TRBV4-1	many	TRBJ1-5	NA	TGCGCCAGCAGCCAAGGGTGGCCAGGCGTGAACAATCAGCCCCAGCATTTT	CASSQGWPGVNNQPQHF
TRBV4-1	NA	TRBJ2-7	NA	TGCGCCAGCAGCCCGCGGACAAGGAGCTACGAGCAGTACTTC	CASSPRTRSYEQYF
TRBV20-1	NA	TRBJ2-3	NA	TGCAGTGGTGGAACCCAGGGTTTCCAGTTGGATACGCGGTATTTT	CSGGTQGFQLDTRYF
TRBV27	many	TRBJ2-4	NA	TGTGCCAGCAGCGCACAGGGTGCCAAAAACATTCAGTACTTC	CASSAQGAKNIQYF
TRBV4-3	NA	TRBJ2-1	NA	TGCGCCAGCAGCCAACAGTTGGAGAGCCAGTATGAGAAGTTCTTC	CASSQQLESQYEKFF
TRBV3-1	NA	TRBJ2-1	TRBD2	TGTGCCAGCAGCCAGGGGACTAGCACTGAGCAGTTCTTC	CASSQGTSTEQFF
TRBV30	once	TRBJ2-5	TRBD1	TGTGCCTGGAGTACCGGGACAGGCTACAATGAGCAGTACTTC	CAWSTGTGYNEQYF
TRBV4-2	few	TRBJ2-7	NA	TGTGCCAGCAGCCAAACAACAAGGGAGTCGGTTATGGAGCAGTACTTC	CASSQTTRESVMEQYF
TRBV3-1	NA	TRBJ1-2	NA	TGTGCCAGCAGTCCGGGGCCCCCCTATGGCTACACCTTC	CASSPGPPYGYTF
TRBV25-1	many	TRBJ2-7	NA	TGTGCCAGCAGTGAAGGTTCCTCTCAAGGCCCCGAGCAGTACTTC	CASSEGSSQGPEQYF
TRBV7-9	many	TRBJ2-7	NA	TGTGCCAGCAGCTTAGGGGACATCCGCTCCTACGAGCAGTACTTC	CASSLGDIRSYEQYF
TRBV27	many	TRBJ1-4	NA	TGTGCCAGCAGGTTCTTAACTAATGAAAAACTGTTTTTT	CASRFLTNEKLFF